The entry below gives a single T cell receptor beta chain sequence along with its context. Its target is not known. These data belong to a study of T cell responses to AZD1222 COVID-19 vaccine. Broader study findings: In a largely white British group with more females than males, clonal diversity was possibly underestimated. AZD1222 recipients seropositive at baseline numbered only 6 or 7.

The CDR3 contains 15 residues. Deletions cut 6 bases from V and 0 bases from J, with 12 bases between. Germline lookup yields CDR1 MNHEY and CDR2 SVGAGI. Sequencing used immunoSEQ multiplex PCR; TCRdb keeps in-frame clones, though not all of them. The sample contains about 78,000 clones, 75% to 95% of which appear only once. The chain is built from TRBV6-5 and TRBJ1-3; tentatively, D is TRBD1 (6 bases). This clonotype originated in an adult who received the AZD1222 COVID-19 vaccine. The sequences come from peripheral blood, collected 28 days after the second AZD1222 dose. CDR3 amino acids: CASRRDRNSGNTIYF. The CDR3 DNA sequence: TGTGCCAGCAGGCGAGACAGGAACTCTGGAAACACCATATATTTT.